The 17 T cell receptor beta chains below come from one sample, sequenced in a study of lymphopenia after photon versus proton radiotherapy. Profiling relied on immunoSEQ multiplex PCR, and the TCRdb table lists in-frame clones only, not all of them. There are approximately 23,000 clones in the sample; around nine tenths occur only once, and 11% lies in the top ten. The sample here was peripheral blood, taken from a patient treated with proton-based radiotherapy. These receptors were obtained from an elderly man with esophageal cancer.

This chain uses TRBV27 with TRBJ1-1; no firm D call. Germline CDR1 is MNHEY and CDR2 is SMNVEV (reference sequence). The CDR3 spans 15 residues. V was trimmed by 4 bases and J by 6 bases, leaving 18 bases between them. The CDR3, as DNA: TGTGCCAGCAGTTCTACAACCGCAACGGTCGCTGAAGCTTTCTTT. Protein product: CASSSTTATVAEAFF.

The chain links TRBV7-2 to TRBJ2-7; D possibly corresponds to TRBD1 (7 bases). Trimming cost V 4 bases and J 1 base, with 11 bases left between them. The V gene's germline CDR1 is SGHTA and CDR2 FQGNSA. This CDR3 has 14 residues. The CDR3 DNA reads TGTGCCAGCAGCTGGGCGGGACAGTCCTACGAGCAGTACTTC. This sequence encodes CASSWAGQSYEQYF.

The rearrangement uses TRBV7-9 and TRBJ2-7, with no clear D. The CDR3 contains 12 residues. Per the germline V gene, CDR1 is SEHNR and CDR2 is FQNEAQ (reference sequence). Trimming stripped 2 bases from V and 7 bases from J, with 9 bases between. The CDR3 sequence: CASSLLPQEQYF. The CDR3 DNA reads as TGTGCCAGCAGCTTATTGCCCCAAGAGCAGTACTTC.

The rearrangement joins TRBV7-8 to TRBJ1-5; 7 positions match TRBD1. The CDR3 runs 15 residues. V lost 1 base and J lost 7; bases outside the gene matches: 7. Germline lookup yields CDR1 SGHVS and CDR2 FQNEAQ. The CDR3 DNA reads as TGTGCCAGCAGCTTAGGGGCAGGGGGGGGACAGCCCCAGCATTTT. Translating it yields CASSLGAGGGQPQHF. Filled out from reference TRBV7-8 and TRBJ1-5, the complete variable domain reads GAGVSQSPRYKVAKRGQDVALRCDPISGHVSLFWYQQALGQGPEFLTYFQNEAQLDKSGLPSDRFFAERPEGSVSTLKIQRTQQEDSAVYLCASSLGAGGGQPQHFGDGTRLSIL.

The genes are TRBV5-4 and TRBJ2-1, with a weak D call TRBD2 (5 bases). Germline V gives CDR1 SGHNT, CDR2 YYREEE (reference sequence). The V end was cut by 1 base, the J end by 9 bases, with 14 bases between. The CDR3 covers 14 residues. CDR3 in amino acids: CASSLHASGPEQFF. As DNA, the CDR3 is TGTGCCAGCAGCTTGCATGCGAGCGGCCCTGAGCAGTTCTTC.

This clone was seen just once. This rearrangement joins TRBV4-3 to TRBJ2-2; 7 bases line up with TRBD2. The CDR3 sequence is 17 residues long. V trimming: 4 bases; J trimming: 5 bases; junction bases outside the gene matches: 13. Germline CDR1 LGHNA, CDR2 YSLEER. CDR3 region: CASSLPTPSGGTGELFF. The CDR3 DNA reads as TGCGCCAGCAGCCTCCCCACCCCCTCCGGGGGGACCGGGGAGCTGTTTTTT.

The J gene is TRBJ1-4, the V gene TRBV27; weak D call: TRBD1 (6 bases). Germline V lookup: CDR1 MNHEY, CDR2 SMNVEV (reference sequence). Trimming took 1 base from V and 8 from J, leaving 14 bases between them. This CDR3 contains 15 residues. The CDR3 region has the DNA TGTGCCAGCAGTTTATTGGGACACCGCCTGGAAAAACTGTTTTTT. Residues: CASSLLGHRLEKLFF.

CDR3 loop: CASSSRDSYTDTQYF. CDR3 in DNA: TGTGCCAGTAGTAGCCGGGACAGCTACACAGATACGCAGTATTTT. The chain carries TRBV19 and TRBJ2-3; TRBD1 matches at 7 bases. V lost 4 bases and J lost 2; bases outside the gene matches: 6. The CDR3 has 15 amino acids. Germline-derived CDR1 and CDR2 are LNHDA and SQIVND (reference sequence).

Note on this clone: At one end the junction does not follow the germline gene, possibly because of a read error. The gene calls are TRBV7-7 and TRBJ2-3; the D gene is possibly TRBD2 (6 bases). The CDR3 length is 14 residues. CDR1 and CDR2 from the germline V gene are SSHAT and FNYEAQ (reference sequence). DNA of the CDR3: TGTGCTAGCAGCTTTCGGGGGACTACAGATACGCAGTATTTT. It specifies CASSFRGTTDTQYF.

The chain links TRBV10-1 to TRBJ2-1; TRBD1 matches at 10 bases. Looked up from germline, CDR1 is WNHNN and CDR2 is SYGVQD (reference sequence). This CDR3 is built from 15 residues. The J segment lost 6 bases and the V segment lost 2 bases, leaving 4 bases of the junction unmatched. The CDR3 DNA reads TGCGCCAGCAGTGAGCATGGGACAGGGGTCAATGAGCAGTTCTTC. Residues: CASSEHGTGVNEQFF.

This chain connects TRBV14 to TRBJ1-4; D is unresolved. Trimming took 1 base from V and 7 from J, leaving 7 bases between them. CDR1 SGHDN and CDR2 FVKESK come from the germline V gene. This CDR3 has 13 residues. The CDR3 reads CASSQGAAEKLFF. DNA for the CDR3: TGTGCCAGCAGCCAAGGAGCCGCTGAAAAACTGTTTTTT.

This clone was seen once. This chain links TRBV5-4 with TRBJ2-5, with 8 bases identical to TRBD1. The V segment lost 0 bases and the J segment 4 bases; nucleotides outside the gene matches: 2. Germline V CDR1 and CDR2: SGHNT, YYREEE (reference sequence). The CDR3 runs to 14 residues. This CDR3 reads CASSLETGVETQYF. The CDR3 region has the DNA TGTGCCAGCAGCTTGGAGACAGGGGTAGAGACCCAGTACTTC.

In this sample, this clone turned up a few times. The chain couples TRBV29-1 to TRBJ2-7, with D hard to call. The CDR3 covers 11 residues. Trimming took 7 bases from V and 5 from J, leaving 12 bases between them. Germline CDR1 reads SQVTM; CDR2 reads ANQGSEA. The CDR3 coding sequence is TGCAGCGCCGGCCTGGACCACGAGCAGTACTTC. Translated, it gives CSAGLDHEQYF.

This clone was counted a few times. The chain has TRBV14 and TRBJ1-2; D gene ambiguous. Germline CDR1 and CDR2: SGHDN and FVKESK. V was clipped by 3 bases and J by 4 bases, with 9 bases between them. The CDR3 runs 13 residues. CDR3 nucleotides: TGTGCCAGCAGCCAGGGTATTGTCTATGGCTACACCTTC. Its translation is CASSQGIVYGYTF.

The rearrangement joins TRBV11-2 to TRBJ1-1; 7 bases fit TRBD1. This CDR3 is 16 amino acids long. Unmatched junction bases numbered 5, after V lost 1 base and J lost 0 bases. Germline V CDR1 and CDR2: SGHAT, FQNNGV. For the CDR3, the DNA is TGTGCCAGCAGCTTAGGGACAGGCCTCATGAACACTGAAGCTTTCTTT. Translating it yields CASSLGTGLMNTEAFF.

This clone was seen more than once but under ten times. The V gene is TRBV11-2, the J gene TRBJ1-3, with D tentatively TRBD1 (5 bases). Trimming removed 5 bases at V and 2 bases at J, with 13 bases between. The CDR3 loop spans 15 amino acids. Looked up from germline, CDR1 is SGHAT and CDR2 is FQNNGV. For the CDR3, the DNA is TGTGCCAGCAGCCGATCCCGGGGGACTGGAAACACCATATATTTT. Its protein product is CASSRSRGTGNTIYF. Together with reference TRBV11-2 and TRBJ1-3, the CDR3 gives the full variable domain: EAGVAQSPRYKIIEKRQSVAFWCNPISGHATLYWYQQILGQGPKLLIQFQNNGVVDDSQLPKDRFSAERLKGVDSTLKIQPAKLEDSAVYLCASSRSRGTGNTIYFGEGSWLTVV.

The chain uses TRBV7-2 and TRBJ1-3, with D unclear. V lost 5 bases and J lost 0, with 20 bases in between. The CDR3 has 18 amino acids. Germline values: CDR1 SGHTA, CDR2 FQGNSA. The CDR3 nucleotides are TGTGCCAGCAGCCCTGCTTATATGGGCAGCGTCTCTGGAAACACCATATATTTT. The encoded protein is CASSPAYMGSVSGNTIYF.